These T cell receptor beta chains were read from a single sample in a study of control samples from healthy donors and cancer patients. The table came from immunoSEQ multiplex PCR; TCRdb's copy has only in-frame clones and leaves some out. The data hold tens of thousands of clones, with around 90% observed a single time. Sequenced material: PBMCs. These receptors were taken from a man in his 60s with colorectal cancer. Each CDR3 is given with its conserved first and last residue. Each record gives: J gene, CDR3 length, D gene, clone size, V gene, CDR3 DNA, CDR3 protein. The D gene is left open where the match is weak. Not every row has a clone size; where given, it reads once, few, many or a size class.

TRBJ2-7,14,TRBD1,-,TRBV30,TGTGCCTGGAGTTCCGGACAGGGGCCCTATAAGCAGTACTTC,CAWSSGQGPYKQYF
TRBJ1-2,13,TRBD1,-,TRBV18,TGTGCCAGCTCACCCGACAGGGTCATTGGCTACACCTTC,CASSPDRVIGYTF
TRBJ2-2,13,TRBD2,few,TRBV4-2,TGTGCCAGCACTCCGGGGGGGACCGGGGAGCTGTTTTTT,CASTPGGTGELFF
TRBJ2-3,14,TRBD2,-,TRBV7-2,TGTGCCAGCAGCTTAGTAGCGGGGGGAGATACGCAGTATTTT,CASSLVAGGDTQYF
TRBJ2-7,13,TRBD1,once,TRBV9,TGTGCCAGCAGCCCCGGGACAGGCACCGAGCAGTACTTC,CASSPGTGTEQYF
TRBJ2-1,16,TRBD2,-,TRBV24-1,TGTGCCACCAGTGACCGCGGACTAGCGGGGGACAATGAGCAGTTCTTC,CATSDRGLAGDNEQFF
TRBJ2-5,14,-,-,TRBV15,TGTGCCACCAGCTCCCAAGCAAGGGGTGGAACCCAGTACTTC,CATSSQARGGTQYF
TRBJ1-3,15,-,-,TRBV27,TGTGCCAGCAGTTTATCGGGACCTTTGGGAAACACCATATATTTT,CASSLSGPLGNTIYF
TRBJ2-7,14,-,-,TRBV19,TGTGCCAGTAGTGTGGGACTGACTCCTGGCGAGCAGTACTTC,CASSVGLTPGEQYF
TRBJ2-7,14,-,-,TRBV5-6,TGTGCCAGCAGTTTTTTAGGCAGGTCGTACGAGCAGTACTTC,CASSFLGRSYEQYF
TRBJ2-7,14,TRBD1,-,TRBV5-4,TGTGCCAGCAGCCCACCGGGACAGGGCTACGAGCAGTACTTC,CASSPPGQGYEQYF
TRBJ1-5,13,-,-,TRBV18,TGTGCCAGCTCACCCGGGCAAAATCAGCCCCAGCATTTT,CASSPGQNQPQHF
TRBJ2-3,12,-,-,TRBV19,TGTGCCCAAGGTCCAGGGCCGGATACGCAGTATTTT,CAQGPGPDTQYF
TRBJ1-5,15,TRBD1,once,TRBV19,TGTGCCAGTAGACCAGGGACAGGGCGCAATCAGCCCCAGCATTTT,CASRPGTGRNQPQHF
TRBJ2-3,14,-,-,TRBV9,TGTGCCAGCAGCGTACGGCCCAGCGGGGATACGCAGTATTTT,CASSVRPSGDTQYF
TRBJ2-3,15,TRBD2,once,TRBV10-3,TGTGCCATCAGTGAGCTAGCGGGGTACACAGATACGCAGTATTTT,CAISELAGYTDTQYF
TRBJ2-5,13,TRBD2,once,TRBV12-5,TGTGCTAGTGGTCCGGGGGGCCAAGAGACCCAGTACTTC,CASGPGGQETQYF
TRBJ1-2,14,-,-,TRBV19,TGTGCCAGTAGTATAGTCCTCGAGAACTATGGCTACACCTTC,CASSIVLENYGYTF
TRBJ2-1,15,-,-,TRBV10-1,TGCGCCAGCAGTGGGTCAGGGGACCCGTCCAATGAGCAGTTCTTC,CASSGSGDPSNEQFF
TRBJ1-1,13,-,-,TRBV6-4,TGTGCCAGCAGTGTCTCCGGGGACACTGAAGCTTTCTTT,CASSVSGDTEAFF
TRBJ2-3,17,-,-,TRBV4-1,TGCGCCAGCAGCCAAGATCCAGGGGTTCCTAGCACAGATACGCAGTATTTT,CASSQDPGVPSTDTQYF
TRBJ2-5,14,TRBD1,-,TRBV11-3,TGTGCCAGCAGCGCTTACAGGGGGCATGAGACCCAGTACTTC,CASSAYRGHETQYF
TRBJ1-2,13,TRBD1,-,TRBV12-3/TRBV12-4,TGTGCCAGCAGAGGACAGGGAGCCTATGGCTACACCTTC,CASRGQGAYGYTF
TRBJ2-7,13,-,once,TRBV30,TGTGCCTGGAACGGGTTTGGGGGGCCAGAGCAGTACTTC,CAWNGFGGPEQYF
TRBJ2-1,13,-,-,TRBV27,TGTGCCAGCAGTTTAACCCAAAGCAATGAGCAGTTCTTC,CASSLTQSNEQFF
TRBJ1-2,16,-,once,TRBV2,TGTGCCAGCAGCGCGCCCGGGACGCAAGCTAACTATGGCTACACCTTC,CASSAPGTQANYGYTF
TRBJ2-2,16,-,-,TRBV7-9,TGTGCCAGCAGCGCTTGGGACACCCTGAACACCGGGGAGCTGTTTTTT,CASSAWDTLNTGELFF
TRBJ2-5,14,-,once,TRBV11-2,TGTGCCAGCAGCAAACCCCTCAGGAGGGAGACCCAGTACTTC,CASSKPLRRETQYF
TRBJ2-7,15,-,-,TRBV4-2,TGTGCCAGCAGCCAAGATTTGGACATAAAATACGAGCAGTACTTC,CASSQDLDIKYEQYF
TRBJ1-2,14,TRBD1,-,TRBV19,TGTGCCAGTAGTGGGGGACAGGGATCGTATGGCTACACCTTC,CASSGGQGSYGYTF
TRBJ2-5,13,-,-,TRBV29-1,TGCAGCGTTGAAGGGGAGGATCGGGAGACCCAGTACTTC,CSVEGEDRETQYF
TRBJ2-7,14,-,-,TRBV6-5,TGTGCCAGCAGTTACTCGAACGGACATGAAGAGCAGTACTTC,CASSYSNGHEEQYF
TRBJ1-5,15,-,-,TRBV19,TGTGCCAGTAGTATAGAAGCCAGAAGTTATCAGCCCCAGCATTTT,CASSIEARSYQPQHF
TRBJ2-1,20,-,-,TRBV1,TGCACCAGCAGCCAAGATCGTGGCAGGGCCACGGCATTTATTTACAATGAGCAGTTCTTC,CTSSQDRGRATAFIYNEQFF
TRBJ2-1,16,TRBD2,-,TRBV7-2,TGTGCCAGCAGCGTACTAGCGGGGGGAAACTACAATGAGCAGTTCTTC,CASSVLAGGNYNEQFF
TRBJ2-5,15,TRBD2,-,TRBV30,TGTGCCTGGAGTTTTCGGACTAGCGGACAAGAGACCCAGTACTTC,CAWSFRTSGQETQYF
TRBJ2-7,14,TRBD1,-,TRBV6-5,TGTGCCAGCAACGCGGACAGGACCCTCCCCGAGCAGTACTTC,CASNADRTLPEQYF
TRBJ2-3,16,TRBD1,-,TRBV4-3,TGCGCCAGCAGCCAAGATCCCACAGGGGGCACAGATACGCAGTATTTT,CASSQDPTGGTDTQYF
TRBJ1-3,16,-,-,TRBV10-3,TGTGCCATCAGTGAGTGGGGGGCCGGGAGCGGAAACACCATATATTTT,CAISEWGAGSGNTIYF